This T cell receptor (beta chain) originates from a study of T-cell reconstitution after alpha-beta-depleted transplantation in children (dated by TCRdb to about 2016). Notes on the research overall: T-cell immune reconstitution after TCRalphabeta/CD19-depleted allogeneic hematopoietic cell transplantation in children was quantitatively tracked in the study by means of TCR repertoire profiling. Findings and caveats that apply to the study as a whole: In some patients, high TCRbeta diversity at day 60 was attributed to recipient T cells and intrathymic progenitors that had survived conditioning. Hyperexpanded clone frequencies declined over subsequent months; after one year, T-cell counts and TCRbeta diversity were mostly attributed to newly produced T cells. The apparently early alphabetaT-cell count recovery about two months after transplant was reportedly dependent on only several hundred rapidly expanded clones derived from non-depleted graft cells.

Read against the paper, the sample's treatment or condition label means: allogeneic hematopoietic cell transplantation with graft depleted of TCRalphabeta T cells and CD19 B cells. The transplant recipients were children given TCRalphabeta/CD19-depleted allogeneic hematopoietic cell grafts. The library was obtained by PCR. The sequencing machine was an Illumina HiSeq 2500. To normalize quantification of the TCRbeta repertoire, the TCR libraries were built with molecular barcoding that relied on unique molecular identifiers. TCRdb reprocessed the public reads (quality trimming at Q25 with fastp, clone calling with MiXCR) and kept in-frame beta chains. Every entry covers one CDR3 protein and lists the most common genes and DNA from its rows. The sample table holds 580,000 or so distinct CDR3 sequences, of which around 23% were seen once. The top ten clonotypes cover roughly an eighth of the sample.

The junction carries 11 bases between V and J, which are trimmed by 3 bases and 6 bases respectively. CDR3 length: 13 amino acids, cysteine to phenylalanine. Only CDR3 DNA remains: 39 bases, in frame from the first base. The germline V gene (reference sequence) specifies DFQATT as CDR1 and SNEGSKA as CDR2. This clonotype was picked up a small number of times. There is no known antigen for this receptor. No per-base quality is available; no much larger clone lies one base away. The receptor comes from a boy younger than two who had a stem cell transplant for acute myeloid leukemia, so the T cells may come from the graft donor. The sample here was PBMCs, mostly from graft donor cells, taken 360 days after TCRalphabeta/CD19-depleted stem cell transplant. The V and J genes are TRBV20-1 and TRBJ1-4; a tentative D call is TRBD1 (5 bases match). The CDR3 region reads CSASRGLHEKLFF. The nucleotides read TGCAGTGCTAGTAGGGGTCTCCATGAAAAACTGTTTTTT.